This TCR beta chain was captured by sequencing in a study of blood T cell repertoires in COVID-19. Study as a whole: The United States, Italy and Spain were the sources of the acute and convalescent COVID-19 samples. PBMCs, B-cell-depleted T cells, or T cells were the source of the cDNA or gDNA that made up the material.

Participant reports of clinical history set cohort assignment. Cohort 3 donors were reported recovered after two negative PCRs, clearance, or symptom resolution. V was pared by 6 bases and J by 0 bases, with 9 bases between. In germline, CDR1 is LNHDA, CDR2 SQIVND (reference sequence). The CDR3 runs to 14 residues. Generated by immunoSEQ multiplex PCR, the TCRdb table keeps only in-frame clones and is missing some. The sample carries about 200,000 clones, approximately 85% recorded once. This chain links TRBV19 with TRBJ1-3; a possible D gene is TRBD1 (6 bases). The receptor comes from a middle-aged man who had recovered from COVID-19. Source material: PBMCs or T cells enriched from blood (not recorded which). The DNA of the CDR3 is TGTGCCAGTAGGGACAGAGCCTCTGGAAACACCATATATTTT. It specifies CASRDRASGNTIYF.